Listed below are T cell receptor beta chains from one sample, sequenced in a study of T cell responses to AZD1222 COVID-19 vaccine. TCRdb's copy holds only in-frame clones and misses some; the assay was immunoSEQ multiplex PCR. The profile covers 68,000 or so clones, with roughly 90% appearing a single time and less than 9% taken by the ten largest. Sequenced material: peripheral blood, taken on day 0 of AZD1222 vaccination. Receptors originate from an adult in good health. CDR3s include the opening cysteine and the closing phenylalanine or tryptophan. A D gene is named only where the DNA matches it firmly. Part of the rows lack a size; the others show once, few, many or a class for expanded clones.

d_call,v_call,j_call,clone_size,cdr3_aa,cdr3_nt
NA,TRBV5-8,TRBJ2-7,medium-sized,CASSPRWGPRIYEQYF,TGTGCCAGCAGTCCGAGATGGGGACCGAGGATCTACGAGCAGTACTTC
TRBD2,TRBV7-9,TRBJ2-1,NA,CASEAGVVEQFF,TGTGCCAGCGAGGCGGGAGTGGTTGAGCAGTTCTTC
NA,TRBV29-1,TRBJ2-1,NA,CSVPRTQYNEQFF,TGCAGCGTCCCCAGGACTCAATACAATGAGCAGTTCTTC
TRBD1,TRBV18,TRBJ1-4,NA,CASSPQTGIMKELFF,TGTGCCAGCTCACCACAGACAGGGATAATGAAAGAACTGTTTTTT
NA,TRBV28,TRBJ1-5,NA,CASSLGRVGNQPQHF,TGTGCCAGCAGTTTGGGACGGGTGGGCAATCAGCCCCAGCATTTT
NA,TRBV7-9,TRBJ2-3,NA,CASSYGPDTQYF,TGTGCCAGCAGTTACGGTCCAGATACGCAGTATTTT
TRBD2,TRBV15,TRBJ2-7,NA,CATSRETAGAYEQYF,TGTGCCACCAGCAGAGAAACAGCGGGGGCCTACGAGCAGTACTTC
NA,TRBV9,TRBJ1-1,NA,CASSVVWNTEAFF,TGTGCCAGCAGCGTAGTGTGGAACACTGAAGCTTTCTTT
NA,TRBV14,TRBJ1-1,NA,CASSQETNTEAFF,TGTGCCAGCAGCCAAGAAACGAACACTGAAGCTTTCTTT
NA,TRBV6-5,TRBJ2-7,NA,CASSYGVSYEQYF,TGTGCCAGCAGTTACGGGGTTTCCTACGAGCAGTACTTC
TRBD2,TRBV7-9,TRBJ2-1,once,CASSFRDGRVFHEQFF,TGTGCCAGCAGCTTCCGCGACGGGAGGGTATTTCATGAGCAGTTCTTC
TRBD2,TRBV7-9,TRBJ2-2,NA,CASSSSGGNTGELFF,TGTGCCAGCAGCTCCAGCGGGGGGAACACCGGGGAGCTGTTTTTT
NA,TRBV10-2,TRBJ1-1,NA,CASSELNTEAFF,TGCGCCAGCAGTGAGCTGAACACTGAAGCTTTCTTT
NA,TRBV3-1/TRBV3-2,TRBJ1-4,few,CASSPGYGAEKLFF,TGTGCCAGCAGCCCGGGCTACGGCGCCGAAAAACTGTTTTTT
NA,TRBV2,TRBJ1-2,NA,CASTPVDYGYTF,TGTGCCAGCACCCCTGTAGACTATGGCTACACCTTC
NA,TRBV6-2/TRBV6-3,TRBJ1-5,NA,CASSYSGRSNQPQHF,TGTGCCAGCAGTTACTCGGGACGGAGCAATCAGCCCCAGCATTTT
NA,TRBV7-9,TRBJ2-7,NA,CASSSAGSNYEQYF,TGTGCCAGCAGCTCAGCAGGATCCAACTACGAGCAGTACTTC
NA,TRBV30,TRBJ2-6,NA,CAWSPPRAGANVLTF,TGTGCCTGGAGCCCCCCGCGAGCTGGGGCCAACGTCCTGACTTTC
NA,TRBV7-2,TRBJ1-2,NA,CASSLGLQFYGYTF,TGTGCCAGCAGCTTAGGTCTTCAGTTCTATGGCTACACCTTC
NA,TRBV28,TRBJ2-7,NA,CASSLRPYLSYEQYF,TGTGCCAGCAGTTTACGGCCTTACCTTTCCTACGAGCAGTACTTC
TRBD2,TRBV4-1,TRBJ2-1,NA,CASSRVLAGSYNEQFF,TGCGCCAGCAGCCGCGTACTAGCGGGATCATACAATGAGCAGTTCTTC
TRBD1,TRBV28,TRBJ1-5,NA,CASSLPDRAYSNQPQHF,TGTGCCAGCAGTTTACCCGACAGGGCCTATAGCAATCAGCCCCAGCATTTT
NA,TRBV6-2/TRBV6-3,TRBJ2-1,NA,CASSYTQDYNEQFF,TGTGCCAGCAGTTACACCCAGGACTACAATGAGCAGTTCTTC
NA,TRBV7-2,TRBJ1-1,NA,CASSFSTNTEAFF,TGTGCCAGCAGCTTCTCTACGAACACTGAAGCTTTCTTT
NA,TRBV11-2,TRBJ2-7,NA,CASSLQSVTSIEQYF,TGTGCCAGCAGCTTACAATCGGTAACTTCAATCGAGCAGTACTTC
TRBD2,TRBV9,TRBJ2-3,NA,CASSVEGLSGRNTDTQYF,TGTGCCAGCAGCGTAGAAGGCCTTAGCGGGAGGAATACAGATACGCAGTATTTT
NA,TRBV5-1,TRBJ1-6,NA,CASSLASQDNNSPLHF,TGCGCCAGCAGCTTGGCCAGCCAGGACAATAATTCACCCCTCCACTTT
NA,TRBV5-1,TRBJ2-7,NA,CASSPSGTYEQYF,TGCGCCAGCAGCCCCTCTGGCACCTACGAGCAGTACTTC
NA,TRBV5-1,TRBJ1-4,NA,CASSWLPRGPANEKLFF,TGCGCCAGCAGCTGGCTGCCGCGGGGTCCTGCTAATGAAAAACTGTTTTTT
TRBD1,TRBV7-9,TRBJ1-6,NA,CASSFETGASPLHF,TGTGCCAGCAGCTTCGAGACAGGGGCCTCACCCCTCCACTTT
NA,TRBV7-9,TRBJ2-2,NA,CASSLVLGTGELFF,TGTGCCAGCAGCTTAGTTTTGGGGACCGGGGAGCTGTTTTTT
NA,TRBV21-1,TRBJ2-7,NA,CASILLRRTGAMWEDAEQYF,TGTGCCAGCATCTTACTAAGAAGGACAGGGGCGATGTGGGAGGACGCCGAGCAGTACTTC
NA,TRBV6-5,TRBJ1-4,NA,CASSYSGDEKLFF,TGTGCCAGCAGTTACTCGGGCGATGAAAAACTGTTTTTT
NA,TRBV7-2,TRBJ2-3,NA,CASSLGGKGSTDTQYF,TGTGCCAGCAGCTTAGGGGGTAAGGGGTCCACAGATACGCAGTATTTT
TRBD1,TRBV29-1,TRBJ2-1,NA,CSASDSTGSSYNEQFF,TGCAGCGCCTCTGACTCGACAGGGAGCTCCTACAATGAGCAGTTCTTC
TRBD2,TRBV28,TRBJ2-7,NA,CASRPWGLAGVSRYEQYF,TGTGCCAGCAGGCCCTGGGGACTAGCGGGAGTCAGTCGCTACGAGCAGTACTTC
TRBD2,TRBV14,TRBJ2-3,NA,CASSQELAGSHPQYF,TGTGCCAGCAGCCAAGAGCTAGCGGGGAGTCATCCGCAGTATTTT
NA,TRBV3-1/TRBV3-2,TRBJ1-2,NA,CASSQVGQTRNYGYTF,TGTGCCAGCAGCCAAGTCGGACAGACCCGAAACTATGGCTACACCTTC
NA,TRBV27,TRBJ1-6,NA,CASSFSPPWYYNSPLHF,TGTGCCAGCAGTTTCTCCCCCCCGTGGTACTATAATTCACCCCTCCACTTT
TRBD1,TRBV7-4,TRBJ1-1,NA,CASRRTRFMTGPSNAFF,TGTGCCAGCAGACGAACCCGATTTATGACAGGGCCCTCCAATGCTTTCTTT
NA,TRBV29-1,TRBJ2-2,NA,CSVRLGLQTGELFF,TGCAGCGTCCGGCTCGGATTACAGACCGGGGAGCTGTTTTTT
NA,TRBV11-3,TRBJ2-7,NA,CASSLGAGTGSYEQYF,TGTGCCAGCAGCTTAGGAGCAGGAACAGGATCCTACGAGCAGTACTTC
TRBD1,TRBV4-3,TRBJ1-2,NA,CASSPGQSSYYGYTF,TGCGCCAGCAGCCCGGGACAGTCTTCTTACTATGGCTACACCTTC
NA,TRBV6-5,TRBJ2-7,NA,CASSYEGSGSYEQYF,TGTGCCAGCAGTTACGAGGGAAGCGGTTCCTACGAGCAGTACTTC
TRBD2,TRBV3-1/TRBV3-2,TRBJ2-2,NA,CASSQGQLGLAGVDTGELFF,TGTGCCAGCAGCCAAGGGCAGCTCGGACTAGCGGGAGTGGACACCGGGGAGCTGTTTTTT
NA,TRBV11-2,TRBJ2-1,NA,CASSQIQGRNEQFF,TGTGCCAGCAGTCAAATACAGGGCAGGAATGAGCAGTTCTTC
NA,TRBV6-5,TRBJ1-5,once,CATKGGAGSNQPQHF,TGTGCCACCAAGGGAGGGGCGGGTAGCAATCAGCCCCAGCATTTT
TRBD1,TRBV10-3,TRBJ1-5,NA,CATQGDRGVNQPQHF,TGTGCCACCCAGGGGGACAGGGGCGTCAATCAGCCCCAGCATTTT